These T cell receptor beta chains were read from a single sample in a study of OX40 agonist ivuxolimab in advanced cancers. Sequencing was performed with immunoSEQ multiplex PCR; in TCRdb, only in-frame clones are kept and a portion is missing. The profile shows about 73,000 clones, about 89% of them singletons. The sequenced sample was CD4+ or CD8+ T cells sorted from blood, obtained in a trial of the OX40 agonist ivuxolimab. The source of these receptors is an adult with an advanced solid tumor such as melanoma, head and neck, liver or kidney cancer. The CDR3 runs from the conserved cysteine through the conserved F or W. The order of the fields is V gene, J gene, clone size, D gene, CDR3 DNA, CDR3 protein. D genes are given only for firm matches. The listing skips clone size in some rows; elsewhere it reads once, few, many or a size class.

v_call: TRBV7-2; j_call: TRBJ2-7; clone_size: -; d_call: -; cdr3_nt: TGTGCCAGCAGCTTAGATACAGCATCCTACGAGCAGTACTTC; cdr3_aa: CASSLDTASYEQYF
v_call: TRBV18; j_call: TRBJ2-1; clone_size: -; d_call: TRBD2; cdr3_nt: TGTGCCAGCTCCCCCGGGATAGCGGGGGGCGATGAGCAGTTCTTC; cdr3_aa: CASSPGIAGGDEQFF
v_call: TRBV23-1; j_call: TRBJ1-6; clone_size: -; d_call: -; cdr3_nt: TGCGCCAGCAGTCAAACTGTCTGTCAGGGGAGCTCCTATAATTCACCCCTCCACTTT; cdr3_aa: CASSQTVCQGSSYNSPLHF
v_call: TRBV5-1; j_call: TRBJ2-3; clone_size: once; d_call: TRBD2; cdr3_nt: TGCGCCAGCAGCTTGGCCGAGTCCCGACTAGCGGGCACAGATACGCAGTATTTT; cdr3_aa: CASSLAESRLAGTDTQYF
v_call: TRBV7-2; j_call: TRBJ1-4; clone_size: -; d_call: -; cdr3_nt: TGTGCCAGCAGCTTAGTGACGGCTGTCGGGAGTGAAAAACTGTTTTTT; cdr3_aa: CASSLVTAVGSEKLFF
v_call: TRBV4-3; j_call: TRBJ2-2; clone_size: -; d_call: TRBD1; cdr3_nt: TGCGCCAGCAGCCAAGGGCTACGGACAGGGAACACCGGGGAGCTGTTTTTT; cdr3_aa: CASSQGLRTGNTGELFF
v_call: TRBV29-1; j_call: TRBJ1-2; clone_size: -; d_call: TRBD1; cdr3_nt: TGCAGCGTCGGTCCGGACAGGGATGGCTACACCTTC; cdr3_aa: CSVGPDRDGYTF
v_call: TRBV13; j_call: TRBJ1-1; clone_size: -; d_call: -; cdr3_nt: TGTGCCAGCAGCTTGCAGGTCCTCACTGAAGCTTTCTTT; cdr3_aa: CASSLQVLTEAFF
v_call: TRBV7-3; j_call: TRBJ2-7; clone_size: -; d_call: -; cdr3_nt: TGTGCCAGCAGCGCCGGGCATGGCATTGGGTTCGAGCAGTACTTC; cdr3_aa: CASSAGHGIGFEQYF
v_call: TRBV7-2; j_call: TRBJ2-2; clone_size: few; d_call: -; cdr3_nt: TGTGCCAGCAGCCTCAGGATCGGGGAGCTGTTTTTT; cdr3_aa: CASSLRIGELFF